These 8 T cell receptor beta chains were sequenced from one sample in a study of T cell responses to AZD1222 COVID-19 vaccine. Clones were sequenced by immunoSEQ multiplex PCR, and TCRdb holds only the in-frame ones, with some missing. The table includes tens of thousands of clones, approximately 85% detected once. The input for sequencing was peripheral blood, taken 28 days after the second AZD1222 dose. The source of these receptors is an adult who received the AZD1222 COVID-19 vaccine.

The chain carries TRBV6-5 and TRBJ2-1; a possible D gene is TRBD2 (5 bases). The length of the CDR3 is 15 residues. Trimming removed 3 bases at V and 0 bases at J, with 9 bases between. Germline CDR1 reads MNHEY; CDR2 reads SVGAGI. The CDR3 DNA follows: TGTGCCAGCAGTTATGCGGGCCGCTCCTACAATGAGCAGTTCTTC. This sequence encodes CASSYAGRSYNEQFF.

V is TRBV9 and J is TRBJ1-1, with 7 positions matching TRBD1. CDR1 is SGDLS, CDR2 YYNGEE, per germline. Losses at the gene ends were 0 bases for V and 6 bases for J; bases not matched to a gene: 2. CDR3 size: 13 residues. CDR3 in DNA: TGTGCCAGCAGCGTAGAAGGGGGCTCTGAAGCTTTCTTT. This gives the protein CASSVEGGSEAFF.

The chain couples TRBV6-5 to TRBJ2-3; D is perhaps TRBD1 (5 bases). The germline V and J ends were trimmed by 2 bases and 6 bases, with 18 bases remaining between them. The CDR3 has 16 amino acids. Germline V lookup: CDR1 MNHEY, CDR2 SVGAGI. As DNA, the CDR3 is TGTGCCAGCAGTTACACCCCCAGGGCATCCAAGGATACGCAGTATTTT. It translates to CASSYTPRASKDTQYF.

The table lists this clone with a few counts. The genes are TRBV27 and TRBJ1-4; D gene uncertain. The V gene's germline CDR1 is MNHEY and CDR2 SMNVEV (reference sequence). The CDR3 consists of 14 residues. The V gene lost 2 bases and the J gene lost 5 bases, with 9 bases spanning the gap. CDR3 sequence reads: CASSLTGLNEKLFF. The CDR3 nucleotides are TGTGCCAGCAGTTTAACGGGATTAAATGAAAAACTGTTTTTT.

V is TRBV5-6 and J is TRBJ1-1; D perhaps matches TRBD1 (5 bases). V lost 5 bases to trimming and J lost 5 bases, with 22 bases between them. This CDR3 has 16 amino acids. The V gene's germline CDR1 is SGHDT and CDR2 YYEEEE. CDR3 in amino acids: CASRRFLSGAKTEAFF. The CDR3 region has the DNA TGTGCCAGCAGACGTTTCCTTTCTGGGGCTAAGACTGAAGCTTTCTTT.

This clone has a handful of counts. The gene calls are TRBV6-2 or TRBV6-3 and TRBJ2-6; 8 nucleotides match TRBD1. This CDR3 has 18 residues. V lost 0 bases to trimming and J lost 4 bases; unmatched junction nucleotides: 8. Germline CDR1 reads MNHEY; CDR2 reads SVGEGT. CDR3 in amino acids: CASSYSGQEVRGANVLTF. CDR3 DNA: TGTGCCAGCAGTTACTCGGGACAGGAGGTGCGCGGGGCCAACGTCCTGACTTTC.

The CDR3 loop reads CASSPMSLTDTQYF. The CDR3 DNA reads as TGTGCCAGCTCACCAATGAGCCTCACAGATACGCAGTATTTT. The chain has TRBV18 and TRBJ2-3; D unresolved. Germline CDR1 and CDR2: KGHSH and LQKENI. This CDR3 comprises 14 residues. V was trimmed by 2 bases and J by 2 bases, leaving 8 bases between them.

This clone has just one count. V usage is TRBV18 and J usage is TRBJ2-7; 7 nucleotides agree with TRBD1. This CDR3 is built from 16 residues. Losses at the gene ends were 3 bases for V and 2 bases for J; bases not matched to a gene: 10. The germline V gene encodes CDR1 KGHSH and CDR2 LQKENI. CDR3 sequence reads: CASSPEDRQGPYEQYV. In DNA, the CDR3 is TGTGCCAGCTCACCGGAGGACAGGCAAGGCCCCTACGAGCAGTACGTC.